The rows below give T cell receptor beta chains drawn from one sample of a study of T cells in Graves' hyperthyroidism and ophthalmopathy. TCRdb called the multiplex PCR reads again in MiXCR, with one record for every CDR3 protein. Among roughly 750,000 distinct CDR3 sequences listed, about 16% were seen once. Material: blood. The origin of the receptors is a man between 18 and 29 years old with Graves' hyperthyroidism. The CDR3 runs from the conserved cysteine through the conserved F or W. The D gene is left open where the match is weak. Only some rows state a clone size, as once, few, many or a class for expanded clones.

cdr3_nt	cdr3_aa	d_call	clone_size	v_call	j_call
TGTGCCAGCAGTTTAAGAGGGGGAGGTGGCTACACCTTC	CASSLRGGGGYTF	NA	few	TRBV12-3/TRBV12-4	TRBJ1-2
TGCAGTCCCAGCGAAAAGAGCACCGGGGAGCTGTTTTTT	CSPSEKSTGELFF	NA	few	TRBV20-1	TRBJ2-2
TGTGCCAGCAGCCAAGATTGGGCCGGGAGGTATGAGCAGTTCTTC	CASSQDWAGRYEQFF	TRBD2	few	TRBV3-1	TRBJ2-1
TGTGCCAGTAGTCGACAGGGGGTATCCTCTGGGGCCAACGTCCTGACTTTC	CASSRQGVSSGANVLTF	TRBD1	NA	TRBV19	TRBJ2-6
TGTGCCAGCAGTTCACCCGGGACTAGCTCCTACGAGCAGTACTTC	CASSSPGTSSYEQYF	TRBD2	many	TRBV28	TRBJ2-7
TGTGCCATCAGCGTAGCGGGAGGCAGGACCGGGGAGCTGTTTTTT	CAISVAGGRTGELFF	TRBD2	many	TRBV10-3	TRBJ2-2
TGCGCCAGCAGTGAGGGCGAGCGGACGACCCAGTACTTC	CASSEGERTTQYF	NA	NA	TRBV10-1	TRBJ2-5
TGCAGTGCTAGAGATCGGACAAGGGTCGAGACCCAGTACTTC	CSARDRTRVETQYF	NA	many	TRBV20-1	TRBJ2-5
TGTGCCAGCAGCCCCCTTGGGGGAGGTAATGAAAAACTGTTTTTT	CASSPLGGGNEKLFF	NA	few	TRBV4-2	TRBJ1-4
TGTGCCAGCAGTTTATTAGGGTCGCCGAAAGGAACCCTCCACTTT	CASSLLGSPKGTLHF	NA	many	TRBV28	TRBJ1-6
TGTGCCAGCAGTTATGGGACAGGGCATAGAAATGAGCAGTTCTTC	CASSYGTGHRNEQFF	TRBD1	NA	TRBV12-3/TRBV12-4	TRBJ2-1
TGCGCCAGCAGCTTGGAAGCCAGTTACTACGAGCAGTACTTC	CASSLEASYYEQYF	NA	few	TRBV5-1	TRBJ2-7
TGTGCCACCAGTGAGCGTACAGGTCCAGACACTGAAGCTTTCTTT	CATSERTGPDTEAFF	NA	few	TRBV24-1	TRBJ1-1
TGTGCCACCAGTGATTTATTGGCGGGAGTTGACACCGGGGAGCTGTTTTTT	CATSDLLAGVDTGELFF	TRBD2	few	TRBV24-1	TRBJ2-2
TGCGCCAGCAGCCAATTTGGGGGAGGAGCGGAGACCCAGTACTTC	CASSQFGGGAETQYF	NA	NA	TRBV4-1	TRBJ2-5
TGTGCCAGTAGTATTTTCGGGGCCAATCAGCCCCAGCATTTT	CASSIFGANQPQHF	NA	once	TRBV19	TRBJ1-5
TGTGCCAGCAGTCCCAGGGAGGGGGCTTGGACTGAAGCTTTCTTT	CASSPREGAWTEAFF	TRBD1	many	TRBV2	TRBJ1-1
TGTGCCTGGACAGGACCGGTCCAAGAGACCCAGTACTTC	CAWTGPVQETQYF	NA	few	TRBV30	TRBJ2-5
TGTGCCAGCAGTTATTCGGGAGAACCGGCCAAGCCCCAGCATTTT	CASSYSGEPAKPQHF	NA	many	TRBV6-2/TRBV6-3	TRBJ1-5
TGTGCCAGCAGTTACCACGACGGGGGCTACAATGAGCAGTTCTTC	CASSYHDGGYNEQFF	NA	NA	TRBV6-2/TRBV6-3	TRBJ2-1
TGTGCCAGCAGTTTTGTATCCGTCTTCAGGGCCACCACATACGAGCAGTACTTC	CASSFVSVFRATTYEQYF	NA	many	TRBV28	TRBJ2-7
TGCGCCAGCAGCTTGGCGGCTAACACTTACAATGAGCAGTTCTTC	CASSLAANTYNEQFF	NA	NA	TRBV5-1	TRBJ2-1
TGTGCCAGCAGGAGAGTAGCGGGGCGGCCCCACGAGCAGTACTTC	CASRRVAGRPHEQYF	TRBD2	many	TRBV11-2	TRBJ2-7
TGCAGTGCGGTCCGAGACGGGACCTACGAGCAGTACTTC	CSAVRDGTYEQYF	NA	many	TRBV20-1	TRBJ2-7
TGTGCCACTCGCCTGACAGGGGGCGGGGTAAGCGAGCAGTTCTTC	CATRLTGGGVSEQFF	TRBD1	many	TRBV28	TRBJ2-1
TGTGCCAGCAGCGTAGGAGACTGGGAAGAGACCCAGTACTTC	CASSVGDWEETQYF	NA	NA	TRBV9	TRBJ2-5
TGTGCCAGCATCCCCTTAGTGGCCCAGCCAATCACAGATACGCAGTATTTT	CASIPLVAQPITDTQYF	NA	few	TRBV7-9	TRBJ2-3
TGTGCCAGCTCACCACCGGGCGGGAGGGCCGCCATTCGGGAGCTGTTTTTT	CASSPPGGRAAIRELFF	TRBD2	NA	TRBV18	TRBJ2-2
TGCGCCAGCAGCCAAGCGGTCTCTAACTATGGCTACACCTTC	CASSQAVSNYGYTF	NA	NA	TRBV4-3	TRBJ1-2
TGTGCCAGCAGCCTCGAGGCTAGCGGGAGGTATGAGCAGTTCTTC	CASSLEASGRYEQFF	TRBD2	NA	TRBV7-3	TRBJ2-1
TGTGCCAGTAGTATAGGTTTCCAGAACTACCAGCCCCAGCATTTT	CASSIGFQNYQPQHF	NA	NA	TRBV19	TRBJ1-5
TGTGCCAGTAGCCTGAGGAACAGGGGGAACTATGGCTACACCTTC	CASSLRNRGNYGYTF	TRBD1	few	TRBV19	TRBJ1-2
TGTGCCAGCAGCTTGGGGGGGGACAGGGCCACTGAAGCTTTCTTT	CASSLGGDRATEAFF	TRBD1	NA	TRBV5-4	TRBJ1-1
TGTGCCATCAGCTTGGGACAGGGAGCGAACACCGGGGAGCTGTTTTTT	CAISLGQGANTGELFF	TRBD1	many	TRBV10-3	TRBJ2-2
TGCAGTGCTAAACGGGAGTCAGCCAAAAACATTCAGTACTTC	CSAKRESAKNIQYF	NA	NA	TRBV20-1	TRBJ2-4
TGTGCCAGCTCACCGGGGGGAGATGAAAAACTGTTTTTT	CASSPGGDEKLFF	NA	NA	TRBV18	TRBJ1-4
TGTGCCAGGGTGACAGGGCGCGGCACCGGGGAGCTGTTTTTT	CARVTGRGTGELFF	TRBD1	few	TRBV27	TRBJ2-2
TGTGCCAGTAGCGAAGGACAGGGAAACTACGAGCAGTACTTC	CASSEGQGNYEQYF	TRBD1	few	TRBV19	TRBJ2-7
TGTGCCAGCACCGAAGGGGGGGACGAGCAGTACTTC	CASTEGGDEQYF	NA	many	TRBV28	TRBJ2-7
TGTGCCAGCAGCTCTCTTAACGAGCAGTACTTC	CASSSLNEQYF	NA	few	TRBV5-5	TRBJ2-7
TGTGCCAGTGGGGGTGGAGCGGGACACAATGAGCAGTTCTTC	CASGGGAGHNEQFF	TRBD2	NA	TRBV7-2	TRBJ2-1
TGTGCCACCAGCAACCCACCGGGACTAGAATGGGTTGAGCAGTTCTTC	CATSNPPGLEWVEQFF	TRBD2	few	TRBV15	TRBJ2-1
TGTGCCAGCAGCGCCCAAGGCGGGAGGTTAAATGAGCAGTTCTTC	CASSAQGGRLNEQFF	TRBD2	NA	TRBV9	TRBJ2-1
TGTGCCAGCAGCTTAGGGACTAGCGGGAGCTTAGTAGATACGCAGTATTTT	CASSLGTSGSLVDTQYF	TRBD2	many	TRBV11-2	TRBJ2-3
TGTGCCAGCAGTTTATCTGGGGGCCCTTTTGGCTACACCTTC	CASSLSGGPFGYTF	NA	many	TRBV27	TRBJ1-2
TGTGCCTGGGGGGCCTCATTGAGGGAAAAACTGTTTTTT	CAWGASLREKLFF	NA	NA	TRBV30	TRBJ1-4
TGTGCCAGCAGCTTAGGGGACAGAAGAGAGACCCAGTACTTC	CASSLGDRRETQYF	TRBD1	NA	TRBV7-2	TRBJ2-5
TGTGCCAGCAGTGAGGGAGCGGGAGGCTGGGAGCAGTACTTC	CASSEGAGGWEQYF	TRBD2	NA	TRBV2	TRBJ2-7
TGTGCCAGCAACCCGACAGGCTCTGGAAACACCATATATTTT	CASNPTGSGNTIYF	NA	many	TRBV28	TRBJ1-3
TGCAGTGCTAGACCAGGGACTAGCGGGGAGCAAGAGACCCAGTACTTC	CSARPGTSGEQETQYF	TRBD2	few	TRBV20-1	TRBJ2-5
TGCAGTGCCCAAAGAGGTAGCGGGAGACGAAATCCCTACGAGCAGTACTTC	CSAQRGSGRRNPYEQYF	TRBD2	NA	TRBV20-1	TRBJ2-7
TGTGCCAGCAGTGAATGGGGGCCCCATAATTCACCCCTCCACTTT	CASSEWGPHNSPLHF	NA	NA	TRBV25-1	TRBJ1-6